This entry describes one T cell receptor beta chain. The target antigen is unknown. The data belong to a study of shared clonotypes between healthy human individuals. The J segment lost 8 bases and the V segment lost 5 bases, leaving 11 bases of the junction unmatched. The CDR3 sequence is 13 residues long. Germline CDR1 reads GTSNPN; CDR2 reads SVGIG (reference sequence). Assay: immunoSEQ multiplex PCR; the TCRdb copy retains only in-frame clones and omits some. The sample includes some 630,000 clones, less than 80% seen only once; the top ten take about 1.8%. CD45RA+ naive and CD45RA-negative memory subsets were separated from CD4+ cells. General observations from the study: Compared with clonotypes that all four donors shared, non-shared clonotypes had lower generation probabilities. Represented genetic and exposure-history diversity was restricted by having few donors.

This TCR was recovered from a woman in her 30s in good health. The sequenced material came from memory CD4+ T cells sorted from blood. The sample's subset: CD45RA-negative fraction. The chain uses TRBV30 and TRBJ1-2; TRBD1 agrees at 7 bases. This CDR3 reads CAWQSTGNAGYTF. In DNA form, the CDR3 reads TGTGCCTGGCAATCGACAGGGAACGCGGGCTACACCTTC.